Following are 13 T cell receptor beta chains from one sample sequenced in a study of T cell changes during pregnancy in multiple sclerosis. The assay was immunoSEQ multiplex PCR, and TCRdb's table has in-frame clones only and misses some. Among over 10,000 clones listed, about nine tenths were seen once. Material: CD8+ T cells from peripheral blood mononuclear cells, obtained in the first trimester of pregnancy. The receptors shown here come from a female donor with multiple sclerosis, enrolled in a pregnancy study.

J is TRBJ2-7 and V is TRBV19, with 8 bases aligning to TRBD1. Unmatched junction bases numbered 9, after V lost 4 bases and J lost 4 bases. Germline CDR1 and CDR2: LNHDA and SQIVND (reference sequence). This CDR3 has 15 residues. CDR3 loop: CASSTTGAIEYEQYF. Written as DNA, the CDR3 is TGTGCCAGTAGTACGACAGGGGCGATAGAATACGAGCAGTACTTC.

CDR3 sequence: CASSEELAGGGNEQFF. As DNA, the CDR3 is TGTGCCAGCAGTGAAGAACTAGCGGGGGGGGGTAATGAGCAGTTCTTC. This chain connects TRBV6-1 to TRBJ2-1; 13 bases map to TRBD2. The CDR3 extends over 16 amino acids. The trim removed 1 base at V and 7 bases at J, leaving 4 bases unmatched. The germline CDR1 and CDR2 sequences are MNHNS and SASEGT.

The chain couples TRBV5-6 to TRBJ2-7; 11 positions match TRBD1. The CDR3 runs 14 residues. From germline, CDR1 is SGHDT and CDR2 YYEEEE. Losses at the gene ends were 7 bases for V and 3 bases for J; bases not matched to a gene: 6. This CDR3 reads CASRTGTGGYEQYF. DNA for the CDR3: TGTGCCAGCCGCACAGGGACAGGGGGCTACGAGCAGTACTTC.

The chain joins TRBV2 to TRBJ1-1; D is possibly TRBD1 (5 bases). This CDR3 comprises 12 residues. Germline V gives CDR1 SNHLY, CDR2 FYNNEI. Deletions cut 11 bases from V and 4 bases from J, with 14 bases between. The CDR3 DNA is TGTGCCTGCCTCAGGGTGGGCACTGAAGCTTTCTTT. As protein: CACLRVGTEAFF.

This chain joins TRBV28 and TRBJ2-3, with 10 bases matching TRBD2. After removal of 2 bases from V and 0 bases from J, the junction contained 5 bases not matched to a gene. The CDR3 sequence is 17 residues long. Germline V gene data show CDR1 as MDHEN and CDR2 as SYDVKM. CDR3 coding DNA: TGTGCCAGCAGTTTACACCTAGCGGGGGAGAGCACAGATACGCAGTATTTT. Its protein product is CASSLHLAGESTDTQYF.

The chain has TRBV6-5 and TRBJ1-1, with 8 bases matching TRBD1. Germline assignment: CDR1 MNHEY and CDR2 SVGAGI. V lost 1 base, J lost 7 bases, and 2 bases stayed unmatched. The CDR3 loop spans 13 amino acids. This chain's CDR3 is CASSYLGQGEAFF. DNA for the CDR3: TGTGCCAGCAGTTACTTAGGACAGGGTGAAGCTTTCTTT.

The genes are TRBV7-2 and TRBJ1-2; D is unresolved. This CDR3 contains 10 residues. V lost 8 bases and J 4 bases, leaving 5 bases between the germline ends. Germline V gene sequence: CDR1 SGHTA, CDR2 FQGNSA. CDR3 DNA sequence: TGTGCCAGCCCTTTCTATGGCTACACCTTC. Translation gives CASPFYGYTF.

The rearrangement joins TRBV5-4 to TRBJ1-1, with D tentatively TRBD1 (6 bases). Between the trimmed V and J ends, which lost 0 bases and 6 bases, there was a span of 12 bases. Germline V gene lookup returns CDR1 SGHNT and CDR2 YYREEE (reference sequence). The CDR3 totals 14 residues. The CDR3 nucleotides read TGTGCCAGCAGCTTGGTGCCCCAGGGGCCTGAAGCTTTCTTT. Protein sequence: CASSLVPQGPEAFF. The full variable domain, completed using reference TRBV5-4 and TRBJ1-1, is ETGVTQSPTHLIKTRGQQVTLRCSSQSGHNTVSWYQQALGQGPQFIFQYYREEENGRGNFPPRFSGLQFPNYSSELNVNALELDDSALYLCASSLVPQGPEAFFGQGTRLTVV.

V is TRBV27 and J is TRBJ2-3; D unresolved. V shed 1 base and J shed 7 bases, with 12 bases lying between them. The germline CDR1 and CDR2 sequences are MNHEY and SMNVEV (reference sequence). The CDR3 has 14 amino acids. In DNA form, the CDR3 reads TGTGCCAGCAGTTTATGGTCCTCGGGTAATACGCAGTATTTT. Translated, it gives CASSLWSSGNTQYF.

This sequence joins TRBV6-1 and TRBJ2-3; TRBD2 matches 7 bases. Per the germline V gene, CDR1 is MNHNS and CDR2 is SASEGT. This CDR3 is 15 amino acids long. After removal of 2 bases from V and 4 bases from J, the junction contained 6 bases not matched to a gene. The CDR3 sequence: CASSEIGGRADTQYF. DNA of the CDR3: TGTGCCAGCAGTGAAATTGGGGGGAGGGCAGATACGCAGTATTTT.

The V gene is TRBV10-3, the J gene TRBJ2-7; 7 bases are a match to TRBD1. The CDR3 contains 17 residues. CDR1 and CDR2 (germline): ENHRY, SYGVKD. The ends lost 8 bases at V and 2 bases at J; junction bases unmatched: 18. The CDR3 loop reads CAIGGTGTEKKPYEQYF. The CDR3 bases are TGTGCCATCGGGGGAACCGGGACAGAAAAAAAGCCCTACGAGCAGTACTTC.

This clone appeared once. J is TRBJ2-7 and V is TRBV28; TRBD2 agrees at 10 bases. CDR1 MDHEN and CDR2 SYDVKM come from the germline V gene. Trimming at V came to 5 bases and at J to 2 bases, leaving 12 bases not matched to a gene. This CDR3 contains 17 residues. In nucleotides, the CDR3 is TGTGCCAGCAGTACACTCCTAGCGGGGGAGGACCCCTACGAGCAGTACTTC. Its protein product is CASSTLLAGEDPYEQYF.

The CDR3: CAWSVPGESSPLHF. In DNA, the CDR3 is TGTGCCTGGAGTGTACCAGGGGAGAGTTCACCCCTCCACTTT. The gene calls are TRBV30 and TRBJ1-6; D may be TRBD1 (6 bases). The germline V gene has CDR1 GTSNPN and CDR2 SVGIG (reference sequence). The CDR3 loop spans 14 amino acids. V gave up 0 bases and J gave up 9 bases, with 12 bases separating them. Variable domain in full (rest from reference TRBV30 and TRBJ1-6): SQTIHQWPATLVQPVGSPLSLECTVEGTSNPNLYWYRQAAGRGLQLLFYSVGIGQISSEVPQNLSASRPQDRQFILSSKKLLLSDSGFYLCAWSVPGESSPLHFGNGTRLTVT.